Sequencing of this T cell receptor (beta chain) was carried out in a study of cytomegalovirus exposure and HLA in healthy donors. The CDR3 is 16 amino acids. CDR1 and CDR2 from the germline V gene are MNHEY and SVGAGI. With 0 bases removed from V and 3 bases from J, the gap between germline ends came to 15 bases. PCR primers comprised 60 Vbeta and 13 Jbeta primers. Only in-frame clones appear in the TCRdb table, and some are missing; sequencing was by immunoSEQ multiplex PCR. The data hold 200,000 to 250,000 clones, with around 76% observed a single time. Sequenced material: PBMCs. The chain couples TRBV6-5 to TRBJ2-7; D is possibly TRBD2 (6 bases). The TCR comes from a woman aged 40 to 49 in good health and CMV-seropositive. The CDR3 sequence: CASSYSPQAGRYEQYF. The CDR3 nucleotides read TGTGCCAGCAGTTACTCCCCCCAGGCGGGGCGCTACGAGCAGTACTTC.